This T cell receptor (beta chain) was observed in a study of immune heterogeneity within non-small cell lung tumors. Multiplex PCR (32 V and 13 J primers) was used to amplify the TCR beta CDR3. TCRdb processed the multiplex PCR reads anew with MiXCR; each CDR3 protein has one entry. The sample holds under 35,000 distinct CDR3 sequences, around 26% seen once. Notes on this clonotype: Antigen unknown.

General study points: High-frequency T-cell receptor beta clonotypes differed largely between individual patients.

Trimming cost V 6 bases and J 2 bases, with 21 bases left between them. CDR1 is DFQATT, CDR2 SNEGSKA, per germline (reference sequence). The CDR3 sequence is 16 residues long. Genomic DNA from bulk tumor acted as the template, and 600 ng was loaded per sample. Multiple widely separated biopsies were taken from each primary tumor at surgery. Those enrolled were patients newly diagnosed with untreated non-small cell lung cancer and undergoing curative surgery. This clonotype was obtained from a man aged 40-49 years with non-small cell lung cancer. The chain carries TRBV20-1 and TRBJ2-3, with a tentative D call TRBD2 (5 bases). Source material: lung tumor tissue. CDR3 in amino acids: CSATRSRGMITDTQYF. The CDR3 DNA is TGCAGTGCAACCAGGAGTAGAGGGATGATCACAGATACGCAGTATTTT.